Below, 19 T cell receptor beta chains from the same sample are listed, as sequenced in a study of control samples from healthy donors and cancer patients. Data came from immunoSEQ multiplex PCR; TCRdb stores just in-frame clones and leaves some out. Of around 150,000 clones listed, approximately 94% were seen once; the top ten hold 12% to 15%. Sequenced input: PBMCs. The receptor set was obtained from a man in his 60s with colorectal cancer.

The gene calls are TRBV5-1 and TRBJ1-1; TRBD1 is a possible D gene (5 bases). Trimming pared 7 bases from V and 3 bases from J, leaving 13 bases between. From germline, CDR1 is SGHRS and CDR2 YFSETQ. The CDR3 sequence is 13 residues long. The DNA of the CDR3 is TGCGCCAGCCAATTCGGGGGGGACACTGAAGCTTTCTTT. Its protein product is CASQFGGDTEAFF. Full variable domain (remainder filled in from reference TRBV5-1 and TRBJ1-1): KAGVTQTPRYLIKTRGQQVTLSCSPISGHRSVSWYQQTPGQGLQFLFEYFSETQRNKGNFPGRFSGRQFSNSRSEMNVSTLELGDSALYLCASQFGGDTEAFFGQGTRLTVV.

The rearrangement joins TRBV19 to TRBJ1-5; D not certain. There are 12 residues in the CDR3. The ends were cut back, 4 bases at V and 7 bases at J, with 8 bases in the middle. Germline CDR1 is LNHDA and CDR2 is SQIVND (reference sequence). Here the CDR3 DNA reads TGTGCCAGTAGTACCCCCCCCCAGCCCCAGCATTTT. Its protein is CASSTPPQPQHF.

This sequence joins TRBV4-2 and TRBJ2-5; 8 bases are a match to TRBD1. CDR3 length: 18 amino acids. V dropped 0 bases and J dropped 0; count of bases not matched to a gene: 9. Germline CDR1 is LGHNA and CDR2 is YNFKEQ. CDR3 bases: TGTGCCAGCAGCCAAGATCCCCGGGACAGGACGTACCAAGAGACCCAGTACTTC. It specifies CASSQDPRDRTYQETQYF.

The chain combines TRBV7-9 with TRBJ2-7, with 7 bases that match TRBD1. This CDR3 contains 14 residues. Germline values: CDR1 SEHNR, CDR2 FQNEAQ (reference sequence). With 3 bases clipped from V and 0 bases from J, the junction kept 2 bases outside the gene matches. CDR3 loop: CASSLDRTSYEQYF. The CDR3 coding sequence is TGTGCCAGCAGCTTGGACAGGACCTCCTACGAGCAGTACTTC.

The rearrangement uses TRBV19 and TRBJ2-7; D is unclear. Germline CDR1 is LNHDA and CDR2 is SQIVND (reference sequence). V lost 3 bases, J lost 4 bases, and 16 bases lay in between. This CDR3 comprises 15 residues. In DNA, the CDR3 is TGTGCCAGTAGTATCAAGGGAACCCCTGGGTACGAGCAGTACTTC. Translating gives CASSIKGTPGYEQYF.

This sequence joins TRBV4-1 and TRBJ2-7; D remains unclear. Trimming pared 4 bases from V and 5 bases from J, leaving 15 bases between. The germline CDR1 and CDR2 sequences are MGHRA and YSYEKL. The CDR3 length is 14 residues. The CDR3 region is CASSLGPSSHEQYF. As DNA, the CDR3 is TGCGCCAGCAGCCTTGGTCCCTCTTCGCACGAGCAGTACTTC.

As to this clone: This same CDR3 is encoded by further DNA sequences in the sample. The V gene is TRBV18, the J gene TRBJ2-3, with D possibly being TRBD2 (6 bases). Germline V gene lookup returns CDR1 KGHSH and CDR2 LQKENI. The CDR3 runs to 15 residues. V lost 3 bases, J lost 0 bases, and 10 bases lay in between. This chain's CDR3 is CASSPLGTSTDTQYF. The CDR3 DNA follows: TGTGCCAGCTCACCGTTAGGGACTAGCACAGATACGCAGTATTTT.

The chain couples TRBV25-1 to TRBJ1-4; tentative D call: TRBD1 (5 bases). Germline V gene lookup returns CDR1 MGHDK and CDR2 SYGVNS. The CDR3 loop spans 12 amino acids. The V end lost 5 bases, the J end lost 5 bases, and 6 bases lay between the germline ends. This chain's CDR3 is CASSPGNEKLFF. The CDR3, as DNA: TGTGCCAGCAGTCCAGGGAATGAAAAACTGTTTTTT.

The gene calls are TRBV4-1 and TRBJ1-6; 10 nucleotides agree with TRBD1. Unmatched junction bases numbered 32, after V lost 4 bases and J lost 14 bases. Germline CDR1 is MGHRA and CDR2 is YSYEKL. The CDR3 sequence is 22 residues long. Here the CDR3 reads CASSRTSSFEFPGQGQLASLHF. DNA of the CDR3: TGCGCCAGCAGCCGAACCTCCTCCTTTGAGTTTCCGGGACAGGGGCAATTGGCGTCCCTCCACTTT.

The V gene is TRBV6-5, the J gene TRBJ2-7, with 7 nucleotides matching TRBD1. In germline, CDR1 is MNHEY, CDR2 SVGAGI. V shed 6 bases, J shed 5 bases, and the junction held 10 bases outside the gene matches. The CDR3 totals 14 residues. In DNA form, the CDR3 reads TGTGCCAGCAGGAAGACAGGGTTAAGCAACGAGCAGTACTTC. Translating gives CASRKTGLSNEQYF.

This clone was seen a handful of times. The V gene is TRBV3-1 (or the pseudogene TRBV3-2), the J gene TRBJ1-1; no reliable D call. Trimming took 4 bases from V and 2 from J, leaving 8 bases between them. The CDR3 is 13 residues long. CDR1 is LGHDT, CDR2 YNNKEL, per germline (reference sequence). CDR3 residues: CASSPSLNTEAFF. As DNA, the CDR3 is TGTGCCAGCAGCCCGTCTCTAAACACTGAAGCTTTCTTT.

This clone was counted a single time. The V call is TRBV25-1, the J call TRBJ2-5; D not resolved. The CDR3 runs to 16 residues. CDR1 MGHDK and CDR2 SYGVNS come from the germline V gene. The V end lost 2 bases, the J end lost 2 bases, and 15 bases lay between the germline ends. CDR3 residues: CASSETLSRRQETQYF. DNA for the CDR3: TGTGCCAGCAGTGAAACCCTCAGCAGGAGACAAGAGACCCAGTACTTC.

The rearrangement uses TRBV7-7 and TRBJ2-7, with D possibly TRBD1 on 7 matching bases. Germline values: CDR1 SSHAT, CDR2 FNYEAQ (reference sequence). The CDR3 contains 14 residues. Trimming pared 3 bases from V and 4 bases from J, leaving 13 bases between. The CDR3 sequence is CASSLGGQTYEQYF. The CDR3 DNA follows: TGTGCCAGCAGCTTGGGGGGACAGACTTACGAGCAGTACTTC. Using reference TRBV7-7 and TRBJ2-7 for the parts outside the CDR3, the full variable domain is GAGVSQSPRYKVTKRGQDVTLRCDPISSHATLYWYQQALGQGPEFLTYFNYEAQPDKSGLPSDRFSAERPEGSISTLTIQRTEQRDSAMYRCASSLGGQTYEQYFGPGTRLTVT.

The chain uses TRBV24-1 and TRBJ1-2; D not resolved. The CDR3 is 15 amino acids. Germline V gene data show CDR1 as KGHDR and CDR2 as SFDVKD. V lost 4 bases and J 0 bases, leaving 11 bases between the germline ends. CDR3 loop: CATSDPTAPNYGYTF. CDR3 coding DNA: TGTGCCACCAGTGACCCAACAGCTCCTAACTATGGCTACACCTTC.

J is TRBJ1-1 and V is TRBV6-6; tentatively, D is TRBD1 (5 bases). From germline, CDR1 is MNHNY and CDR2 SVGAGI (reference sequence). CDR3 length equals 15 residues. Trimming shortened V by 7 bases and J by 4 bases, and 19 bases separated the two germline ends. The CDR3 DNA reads TGTGCCAGCAACAAAGCGGCAGGGCATTTCACTGAAGCTTTCTTT. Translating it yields CASNKAAGHFTEAFF.

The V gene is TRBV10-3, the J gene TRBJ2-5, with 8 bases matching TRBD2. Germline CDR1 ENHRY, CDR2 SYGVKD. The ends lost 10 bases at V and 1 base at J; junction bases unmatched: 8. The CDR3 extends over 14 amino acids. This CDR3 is CATRGSGIQETQYF. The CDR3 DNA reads TGTGCCACCCGAGGTAGCGGGATCCAAGAGACCCAGTACTTC.

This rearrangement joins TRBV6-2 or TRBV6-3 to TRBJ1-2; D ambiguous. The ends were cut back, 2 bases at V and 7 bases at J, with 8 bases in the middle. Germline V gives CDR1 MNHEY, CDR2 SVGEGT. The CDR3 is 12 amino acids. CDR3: CASSYGPSGYTF. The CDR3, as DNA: TGTGCCAGCAGTTACGGCCCGAGTGGCTACACCTTC.

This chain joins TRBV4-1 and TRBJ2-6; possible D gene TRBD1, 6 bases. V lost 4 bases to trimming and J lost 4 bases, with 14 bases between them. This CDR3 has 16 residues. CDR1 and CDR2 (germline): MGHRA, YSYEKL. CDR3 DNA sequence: TGCGCCAGCAGCCCCCCAGGACAGTTCGGGGCCAACGTCCTGACTTTC. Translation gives CASSPPGQFGANVLTF.

The CDR3: CASSQDTAGGYGYTF. Here the CDR3 DNA reads TGCGCCAGCAGCCAAGACACAGCCGGTGGGTATGGCTACACCTTC. This chain connects TRBV4-3 to TRBJ1-2; D uncertain. Per germline, CDR1 LGHNA and CDR2 YSLEER. The CDR3 has 15 amino acids. V was clipped by 0 bases and J by 5 bases, with 13 bases between them.